The 24 T cell receptor beta chains reported below all come from one sample, sequenced in a study of technical replicates of blood from a handful of donors. Here immunoSEQ multiplex PCR was the method, and the copy in TCRdb shows in-frame clones only, minus some. The sample comprises about 64,000 clones, 86% of which are singletons, and approximately 5.4% rests with the top ten. The sequenced sample consisted of PBMCs. The receptors stem from a human donor in good health. Some clones in this sample may be carry-over from other donors' samples.

The V call is TRBV5-1, the J call TRBJ2-1; 7 positions agree with TRBD2. Trimming at V came to 4 bases and at J to 8 bases, leaving 3 bases not matched to a gene. Germline assignment: CDR1 SGHRS and CDR2 YFSETQ. The CDR3 is 12 residues long. This CDR3 reads CASSLSGDEQFF. For the CDR3, the DNA is TGCGCCAGCAGCCTCAGCGGGGATGAGCAGTTCTTC.

The chain recombines TRBV5-1 with TRBJ2-1; a weak D match, TRBD1 (6 bases). Germline V gene data show CDR1 as SGHRS and CDR2 as YFSETQ. The CDR3 has 16 amino acids. Trimming cost V 4 bases and J 2 bases, with 16 bases left between them. The CDR3 coding sequence is TGCGCCAGCAGCGAGGGGTCCAGGGGTCCCTACAATGAGCAGTTCTTC. Protein: CASSEGSRGPYNEQFF.

The gene calls are TRBV4-3 and TRBJ1-3; perhaps TRBD1 as D (6 bases). Germline CDR1 and CDR2: LGHNA and YSLEER. Trimming removed 1 base from V and 1 base from J, with 8 bases in between. The CDR3 spans 15 residues. The CDR3 is CASSQAGESGNTIYF. The CDR3 coding sequence is TGCGCCAGCAGCCAAGCAGGGGAATCTGGAAACACCATATATTTT.

V and J are TRBV9 and TRBJ1-1; D remains ambiguous. This CDR3 comprises 14 residues. The germline V and J ends were trimmed by 1 base and 11 bases, with 18 bases remaining between them. Per germline, CDR1 SGDLS and CDR2 YYNGEE. CDR3 nucleotide sequence: TGTGCCAGCAGCGTAACCGGGAGGAGTCAGGAGGCTTTCTTT. Translated: CASSVTGRSQEAFF.

This chain links TRBV30 with TRBJ2-1, with 11 bases lining up with TRBD2. With 3 bases clipped from V and 7 bases from J, the junction kept 17 bases outside the gene matches. This CDR3 comprises 18 residues. The V gene's germline CDR1 is GTSNPN and CDR2 SVGIG (reference sequence). CDR3: CAWSPLLTSGVFSNEQFF. CDR3 DNA sequence: TGTGCCTGGAGCCCCTTATTGACTAGCGGGGTCTTTAGTAATGAGCAGTTCTTC.

J is TRBJ1-2 and V is TRBV2; D may be TRBD1 (5 bases). V was trimmed by 8 bases and J by 5 bases, leaving 12 bases between them. Germline-derived CDR1 and CDR2 are SNHLY and FYNNEI. This CDR3 comprises 12 residues. CDR3 sequence (DNA): TGTGCCAGCTCGACCAGGGTTTATGGCTACACCTTC. It encodes CASSTRVYGYTF. Filled out from reference TRBV2 and TRBJ1-2, the complete variable domain reads EPEVTQTPSHQVTQMGQEVILRCVPISNHLYFYWYRQILGQKVEFLVSFYNNEISEKSEIFDDQFSVERPDGSNFTLKIRSTKLEDSAMYFCASSTRVYGYTFGSGTRLTVV.

The gene calls are TRBV4-1 and TRBJ2-6; 7 nucleotides align to TRBD2. The germline V gene encodes CDR1 MGHRA and CDR2 YSYEKL. This CDR3 spans 17 amino acids. V lost 5 bases, J lost 2 bases, and 9 bases stayed unmatched. CDR3 bases: TGCGCCAGCAGCTTACCCCGGGGGGAGGCTGGGGCCAACGTCCTGACTTTC. Protein sequence: CASSLPRGEAGANVLTF.

The chain has TRBV9 and TRBJ1-5; D is unresolved. The germline CDR1 and CDR2 sequences are SGDLS and YYNGEE. The CDR3 totals 14 residues. V was trimmed by 0 bases and J by 3 bases, leaving 7 bases between them. Here the CDR3 DNA reads TGTGCCAGCAGCGTAGGGCAGTTCAATCAGCCCCAGCATTTT. This sequence encodes CASSVGQFNQPQHF.

This clone was counted between two and nine times. The rearrangement links TRBV11-2 to TRBJ2-7; 11 bases are shared with TRBD2. This CDR3 contains 14 residues. J lost 4 bases, V lost 4 bases, and 3 bases had no gene match. The germline gives CDR1 SGHAT, CDR2 FQNNGV. The CDR3 DNA reads as TGTGCCAGCAGCTCACTAGCGGGAGTATACGAGCAGTACTTC. Protein sequence: CASSSLAGVYEQYF.

V gene TRBV6-1 combines with J gene TRBJ1-5; 7 nucleotides agree with TRBD1. This CDR3 has 14 residues. Germline V gives CDR1 MNHNS, CDR2 SASEGT. The ends lost 7 bases at V and 6 bases at J; junction bases unmatched: 9. DNA for the CDR3: TGTGCCAGCACCTCCGGGACAGCGGGTCAGCCCCAGCATTTT. The encoded protein is CASTSGTAGQPQHF.

The rearrangement joins TRBV7-9 to TRBJ2-7; 7 nucleotides agree with TRBD1. V gave up 1 base and J gave up 7 bases; unmatched junction bases: 7. In germline, CDR1 is SEHNR, CDR2 FQNEAQ (reference sequence). The CDR3 is 14 residues long. As DNA, the CDR3 is TGTGCCAGCAGCTTAGTAGGGACAGTTAGGGAGCAGTACTTC. Translating gives CASSLVGTVREQYF.

The CDR3 is CASSPDRERTYEQYF. CDR3 in DNA: TGTGCCAGCAGCCCAGACAGGGAACGGACCTACGAGCAGTACTTC. The chain uses TRBV7-2 and TRBJ2-7, with 7 bases aligning to TRBD1. Germline V gene sequence: CDR1 SGHTA, CDR2 FQGNSA. The J segment lost 2 bases and the V segment lost 5 bases, leaving 9 bases of the junction unmatched. The length of the CDR3 is 15 residues.

The V and J genes are TRBV4-3 and TRBJ2-3; 9 bases are shared with TRBD2. V was pared by 0 bases and J by 3 bases, with 4 bases of the junction left unmatched. Germline assignment: CDR1 LGHNA and CDR2 YSLEER. This CDR3 spans 16 amino acids. Written as DNA, the CDR3 is TGCGCCAGCAGCCAAGATGAGACTAGCGGTACAGATACGCAGTATTTT. Amino acids: CASSQDETSGTDTQYF.

This chain uses TRBV19 with TRBJ1-5; D call uncertain. This CDR3 contains 16 residues. CDR1 LNHDA and CDR2 SQIVND come from the germline V gene (reference sequence). Trimming took off 6 bases at V and 3 bases at J, with 18 bases between the two ends. The CDR3 nucleotides are TGTGCCAGTAGCTCCCGTAGGGAGAGCAACAATCAGCCCCAGCATTTT. Translated: CASSSRRESNNQPQHF.

The chain is built from TRBV9 and TRBJ1-1; D possibly corresponds to TRBD1 (6 bases). CDR1 is SGDLS and CDR2 is YYNGEE in the germline V gene. This CDR3 comprises 15 residues. V gave up 3 bases and J gave up 4 bases, with 16 bases separating them. The CDR3 region is CASSGPVGTSTEAFF. The CDR3 region has the DNA TGTGCCAGCAGCGGCCCAGTAGGGACAAGCACTGAAGCTTTCTTT.

The chain links TRBV5-4 to TRBJ1-2, with D possibly TRBD1 on 5 matching bases. V was trimmed by 4 bases and J by 8 bases, leaving 18 bases between them. Per germline, CDR1 SGHNT and CDR2 YYREEE (reference sequence). The CDR3 totals 14 residues. The CDR3 reads CASSQGLSSEGYTF. For the CDR3, the DNA is TGTGCCAGCAGCCAGGGACTTTCCTCGGAGGGCTACACCTTC.

The rearrangement joins TRBV29-1 to TRBJ2-1; D is ambiguous. Germline values: CDR1 SQVTM, CDR2 ANQGSEA. This CDR3 is 11 amino acids long. With 7 bases removed from V and 5 bases from J, the gap between germline ends came to 9 bases. CDR3 DNA: TGCAGCGGTTACCTAAACAATGAGCAGTTCTTC. It codes for CSGYLNNEQFF.

The genes are TRBV9 and TRBJ2-3; TRBD1 matches at 10 bases. This CDR3 comprises 16 residues. Germline assignment: CDR1 SGDLS and CDR2 YYNGEE. The J segment lost 1 base and the V segment lost 4 bases, leaving 6 bases of the junction unmatched. The CDR3 loop reads CASSSSGTGGTDTQYF. Written as DNA, the CDR3 is TGTGCCAGCAGCTCCTCCGGGACAGGGGGCACAGATACGCAGTATTTT.

The chain couples TRBV6-1 to TRBJ2-7; 7 nucleotides match TRBD2. V lost 1 base, J lost 2 bases, and 8 bases stayed unmatched. This CDR3 is built from 16 residues. Looked up from germline, CDR1 is MNHNS and CDR2 is SASEGT. This CDR3 is CASSEGGSRGTYEQYF. The DNA of the CDR3 is TGTGCCAGCAGTGAAGGCGGGAGTCGAGGGACCTACGAGCAGTACTTC.

The chain couples TRBV5-1 to TRBJ2-3; D is perhaps TRBD2 (5 bases). Germline lookup yields CDR1 SGHRS and CDR2 YFSETQ. This CDR3 comprises 16 residues. The V and J ends lost 4 bases and 5 bases respectively, with 20 bases between them. Here the CDR3 DNA reads TGCGCCAGCAGCCGGCTCCCGGACTTACCACAAGATACGCAGTATTTT. This encodes CASSRLPDLPQDTQYF.

The CDR3 region has the DNA TGTGCCAGCAGCTCCCGGGACAGGGAGCAGTACTTC. It specifies CASSSRDREQYF. The chain uses TRBV7-9 and TRBJ2-7; 8 bases line up with TRBD1. The V segment lost 4 bases and the J segment 7 bases; nucleotides outside the gene matches: 3. The germline CDR1 and CDR2 sequences are SEHNR and FQNEAQ (reference sequence). The length of the CDR3 is 12 residues.

The rearrangement uses TRBV5-1 and TRBJ2-7; the D gene is possibly TRBD2 (6 bases). This CDR3 comprises 15 residues. Trimming took 1 base from V and 0 from J, leaving 11 bases between them. Germline CDR1 is SGHRS and CDR2 is YFSETQ. The CDR3 sequence is CASSLSSVLSYEQYF. The CDR3 nucleotides read TGCGCCAGCAGCTTGTCTAGCGTTCTCTCCTACGAGCAGTACTTC.

The chain uses TRBV2 and TRBJ2-7; D is perhaps TRBD1 (5 bases). The CDR3 runs to 14 residues. Germline V gene sequence: CDR1 SNHLY, CDR2 FYNNEI. The V and J ends lost 2 bases and 5 bases respectively, with 13 bases between them. The CDR3 loop is CASSEKGPDNEQYF. In DNA, the CDR3 is TGTGCCAGCAGTGAAAAGGGGCCGGACAACGAGCAGTACTTC.

This clone was counted a single time. The chain employs TRBV7-9 and TRBJ1-3; possible D gene TRBD1, 5 bases. The V gene's germline CDR1 is SEHNR and CDR2 FQNEAQ (reference sequence). The CDR3 is 15 residues long. Between the trimmed V and J ends, which lost 3 bases and 4 bases, there was a span of 13 bases. The CDR3 here is CASSFEGVGGNTIYF. DNA of the CDR3: TGTGCCAGCAGCTTTGAAGGGGTCGGCGGAAACACCATATATTTT.